This entry describes one T cell receptor beta chain. The CDR3 has 12 amino acids. Germline assignment: CDR1 MDHEN and CDR2 SYDVKM. The V end lost 4 bases, the J end lost 6 bases, and 8 bases lay between the germline ends. The data belong to a study of shared T cell receptors in the human thymus. Repertoires were generated with immunoSEQ multiplex PCR, while TCRdb's copy carries only in-frame clones and drops some. The sample has over 650,000 clones, over 75% seen once. These data were likewise used in another study, on human thymus T cells.

This sequence was found in a boy under three years old with a congenital heart defect. The J gene is TRBJ2-3, the V gene TRBV28; D is ambiguous. Source material: thymocytes. CDR3 in amino acids: CASSSPRDTQYF. The CDR3 coding sequence is TGTGCCAGCAGTTCCCCCAGGGATACGCAGTATTTT.